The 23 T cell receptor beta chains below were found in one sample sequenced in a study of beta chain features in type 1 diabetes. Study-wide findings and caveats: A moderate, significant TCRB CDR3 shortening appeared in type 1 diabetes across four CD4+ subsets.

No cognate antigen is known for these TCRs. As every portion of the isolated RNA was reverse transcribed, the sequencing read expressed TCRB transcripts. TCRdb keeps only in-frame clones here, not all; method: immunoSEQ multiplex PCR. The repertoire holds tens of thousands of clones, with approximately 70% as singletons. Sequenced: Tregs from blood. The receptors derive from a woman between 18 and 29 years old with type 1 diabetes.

The CDR3 is CASSFGLAGNEQFF. CDR3 nucleotides: TGTGCCAGCAGCTTCGGACTAGCGGGGAATGAGCAGTTCTTC. J is TRBJ2-1 and V is TRBV9, with TRBD2 matching over 12 bases. V lost 4 bases and J lost 7; bases outside the gene matches: 3. This CDR3 contains 14 residues. The germline V gene encodes CDR1 SGDLS and CDR2 YYNGEE.

CDR3 in amino acids: CASRNRGYNEQFF. The CDR3 coding sequence is TGTGCCAGCAGAAACAGGGGTTACAATGAGCAGTTCTTC. The chain links TRBV28 to TRBJ2-1; 7 bases match TRBD1. Germline V gene lookup returns CDR1 MDHEN and CDR2 SYDVKM. V was pared by 6 bases and J by 4 bases, with 3 bases of the junction left unmatched. The CDR3 contains 13 residues.

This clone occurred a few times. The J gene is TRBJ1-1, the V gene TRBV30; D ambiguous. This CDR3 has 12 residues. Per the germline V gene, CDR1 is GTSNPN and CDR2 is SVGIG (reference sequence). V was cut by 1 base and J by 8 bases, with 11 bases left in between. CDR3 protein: CAWSGNFWEAFF. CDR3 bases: TGTGCCTGGAGTGGCAACTTCTGGGAAGCTTTCTTT.

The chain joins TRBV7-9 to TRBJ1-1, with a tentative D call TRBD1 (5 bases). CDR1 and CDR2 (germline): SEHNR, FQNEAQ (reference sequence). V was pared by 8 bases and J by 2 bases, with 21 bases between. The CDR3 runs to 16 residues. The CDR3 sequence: CASPPRGGDVNTEAFF. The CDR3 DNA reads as TGTGCCAGCCCCCCCCGGGGAGGGGACGTAAACACTGAAGCTTTCTTT.

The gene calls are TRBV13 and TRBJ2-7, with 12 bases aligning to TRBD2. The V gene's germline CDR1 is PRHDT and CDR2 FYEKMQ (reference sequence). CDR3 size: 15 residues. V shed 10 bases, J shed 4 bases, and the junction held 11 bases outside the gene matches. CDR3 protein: CATALRTSGKYEQYF. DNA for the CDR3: TGTGCCACCGCACTACGGACTAGCGGGAAGTACGAGCAGTACTTC.

The CDR3 protein is CASTSLARTAAYEQYF. In DNA form, the CDR3 reads TGTGCCAGCACTAGTTTGGCGCGGACAGCAGCCTACGAGCAGTACTTC. This chain connects TRBV28 to TRBJ2-7; D may be TRBD1 (6 bases). Trimming pared 7 bases from V and 2 bases from J, leaving 21 bases between. The CDR3 length is 16 residues. The germline gives CDR1 MDHEN, CDR2 SYDVKM.

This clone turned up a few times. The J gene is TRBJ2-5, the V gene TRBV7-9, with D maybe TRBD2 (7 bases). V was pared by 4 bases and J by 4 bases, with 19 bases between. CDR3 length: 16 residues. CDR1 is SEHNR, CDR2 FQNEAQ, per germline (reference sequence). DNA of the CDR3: TGTGCCAGCAGCTCACCCCGGGGGGCGAGCGGAGAGACCCAGTACTTC. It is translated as CASSSPRGASGETQYF.

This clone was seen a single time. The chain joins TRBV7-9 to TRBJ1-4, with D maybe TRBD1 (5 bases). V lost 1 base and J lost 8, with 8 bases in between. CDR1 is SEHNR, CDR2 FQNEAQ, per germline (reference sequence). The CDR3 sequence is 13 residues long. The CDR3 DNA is TGTGCCAGCAGCTTAGGACAGAAGGAAAAACTGTTTTTT. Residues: CASSLGQKEKLFF.

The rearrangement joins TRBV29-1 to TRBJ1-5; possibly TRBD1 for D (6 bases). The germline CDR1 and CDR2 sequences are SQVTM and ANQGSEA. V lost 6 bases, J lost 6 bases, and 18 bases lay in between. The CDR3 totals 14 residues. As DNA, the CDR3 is TGCAGCGTGCCATACACAGGGCTCCCTCAGCCCCAGCATTTT. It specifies CSVPYTGLPQPQHF.

For the CDR3, the DNA is TGTGCCAGCAGCTTCTTGGAGGCCACCGGGGAGCTGTTTTTT. It yields the protein CASSFLEATGELFF. This chain links TRBV7-6 with TRBJ2-2; weak D call: TRBD2 (5 bases). The CDR3 runs to 14 residues. Germline loops: CDR1 SGHVS, CDR2 FNYEAQ. Trimming took 3 bases from V and 4 from J, leaving 9 bases between them.

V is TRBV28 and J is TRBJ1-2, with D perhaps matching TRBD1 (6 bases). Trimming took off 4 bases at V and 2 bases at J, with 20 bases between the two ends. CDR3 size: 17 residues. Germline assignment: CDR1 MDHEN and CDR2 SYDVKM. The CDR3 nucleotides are TGTGCCAGCAGTTCAACTTCCGCGGGGGCGCGAAACTATGGCTACACCTTC. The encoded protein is CASSSTSAGARNYGYTF.

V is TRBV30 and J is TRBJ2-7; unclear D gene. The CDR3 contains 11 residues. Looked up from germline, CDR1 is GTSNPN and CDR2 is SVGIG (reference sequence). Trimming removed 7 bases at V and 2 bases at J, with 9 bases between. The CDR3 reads CAFGRTYEQYF. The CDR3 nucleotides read TGTGCCTTCGGCAGGACCTACGAGCAGTACTTC.

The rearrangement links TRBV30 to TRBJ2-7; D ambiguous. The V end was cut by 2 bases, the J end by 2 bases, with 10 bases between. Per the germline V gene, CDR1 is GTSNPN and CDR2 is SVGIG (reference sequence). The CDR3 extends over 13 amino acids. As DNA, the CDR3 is TGTGCCTGGAGTTCAAGCCTAACCTACGAGCAGTACTTC. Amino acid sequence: CAWSSSLTYEQYF.

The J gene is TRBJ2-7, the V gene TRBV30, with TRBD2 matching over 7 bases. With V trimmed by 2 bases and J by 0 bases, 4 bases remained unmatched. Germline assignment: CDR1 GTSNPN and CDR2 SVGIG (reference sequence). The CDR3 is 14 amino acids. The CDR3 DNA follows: TGTGCCTGGAGTCCAGCGGGGAGCTCCTACGAGCAGTACTTC. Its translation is CAWSPAGSSYEQYF.

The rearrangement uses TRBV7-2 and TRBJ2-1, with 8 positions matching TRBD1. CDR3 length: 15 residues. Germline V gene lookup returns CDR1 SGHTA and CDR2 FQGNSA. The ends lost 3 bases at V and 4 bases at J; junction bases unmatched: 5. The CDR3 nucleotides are TGTGCCAGCAGCTTGGTCAGACAGGGGTACAATGAGCAGTTCTTC. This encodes CASSLVRQGYNEQFF.

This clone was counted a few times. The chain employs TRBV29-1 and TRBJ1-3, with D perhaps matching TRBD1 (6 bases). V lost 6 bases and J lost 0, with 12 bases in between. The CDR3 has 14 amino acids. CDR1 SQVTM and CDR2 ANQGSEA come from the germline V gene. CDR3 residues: CSVSGTTSGNTIYF. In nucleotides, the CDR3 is TGCAGCGTCAGCGGGACAACCTCTGGAAACACCATATATTTT. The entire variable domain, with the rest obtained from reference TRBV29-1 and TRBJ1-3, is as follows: SAVISQKPSRDICQRGTSLTIQCQVDSQVTMMFWYRQQPGQSLTLIATANQGSEATYESGFVIDKFPISRPNLTFSTLTVSNMSPEDSSIYLCSVSGTTSGNTIYFGEGSWLTVV.

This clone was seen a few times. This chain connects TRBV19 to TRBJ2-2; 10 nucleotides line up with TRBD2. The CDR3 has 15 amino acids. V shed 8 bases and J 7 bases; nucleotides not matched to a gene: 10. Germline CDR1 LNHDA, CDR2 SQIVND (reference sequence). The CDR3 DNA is TGTGCCAGTCGCCCCGGGACTAGCGTTGTCGGGGAGCTGTTTTTT. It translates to CASRPGTSVVGELFF.

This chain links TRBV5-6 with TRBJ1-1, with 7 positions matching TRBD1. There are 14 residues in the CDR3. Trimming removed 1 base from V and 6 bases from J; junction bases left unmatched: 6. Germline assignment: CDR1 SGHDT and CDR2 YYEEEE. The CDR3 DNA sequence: TGTGCCAGCAGCTTGCTACAGGGGCGCCCTGAAGCTTTCTTT. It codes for CASSLLQGRPEAFF.

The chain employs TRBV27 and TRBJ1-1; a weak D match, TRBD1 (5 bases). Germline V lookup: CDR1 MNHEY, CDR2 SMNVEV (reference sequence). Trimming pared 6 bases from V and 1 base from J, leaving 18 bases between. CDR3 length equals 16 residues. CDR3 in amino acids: CASRRSSGQGNTEAFF. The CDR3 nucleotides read TGTGCCAGCAGAAGGTCCTCCGGACAAGGGAACACTGAAGCTTTCTTT.

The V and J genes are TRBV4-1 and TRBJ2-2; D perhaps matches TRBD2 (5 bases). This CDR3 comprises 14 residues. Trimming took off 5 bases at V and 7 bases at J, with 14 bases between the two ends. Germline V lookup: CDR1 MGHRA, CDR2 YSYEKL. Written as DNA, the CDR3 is TGCGCCAGCAGCAGGCGGGTTGACGGCGGGGAGCTGTTTTTT. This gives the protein CASSRRVDGGELFF.

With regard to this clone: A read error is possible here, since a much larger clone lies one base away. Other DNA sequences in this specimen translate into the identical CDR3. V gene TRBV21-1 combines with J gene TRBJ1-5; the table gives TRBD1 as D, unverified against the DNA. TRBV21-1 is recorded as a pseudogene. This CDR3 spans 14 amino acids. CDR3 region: CARCPGGSGQPQHF. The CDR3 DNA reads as TGCGCCAGATGTCCAGGGGGCTCAGGTCAGCCCCAGCATTTT.

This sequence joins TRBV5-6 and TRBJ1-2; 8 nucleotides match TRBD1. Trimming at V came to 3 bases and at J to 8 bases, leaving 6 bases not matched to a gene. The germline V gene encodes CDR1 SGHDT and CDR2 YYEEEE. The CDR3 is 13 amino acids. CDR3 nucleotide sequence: TGTGCCAGCAGCTGGGGGACAGGTCTCGGCTACACCTTC. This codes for CASSWGTGLGYTF.

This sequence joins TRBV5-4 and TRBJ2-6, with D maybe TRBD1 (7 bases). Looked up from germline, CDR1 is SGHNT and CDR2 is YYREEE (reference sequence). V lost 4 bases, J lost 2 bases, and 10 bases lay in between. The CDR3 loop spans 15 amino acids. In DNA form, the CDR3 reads TGTGCCAGCAGCCCCAGGGGGGCTGGGGCCAACGTCCTGACTTTC. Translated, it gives CASSPRGAGANVLTF.